Each of the 11 T cell receptor beta chains below was sequenced from the same sample in a study of blood T cell repertoires in COVID-19 (TCRdb year 2020). The receptor library was made with the immunoSEQ multiplex PCR assay. TCRdb holds this immuneACCESS table with in-frame rearrangements only. Some clones are missing; in checked studies, unresolved V genes explain under half, and the rest has no known cause. This sample holds about half a million clones; roughly nine tenths were observed only once. Around 8% of the sample comes from the top ten. The sample comprised PBMCs or T cells enriched from blood (not recorded which). Source of these receptors: an older woman who had recovered from COVID-19.

CDR3 protein: CASRLQGVSNQPQHF. In DNA form, the CDR3 reads TGTGCCAGCAGACTACAGGGGGTTAGCAATCAGCCCCAGCATTTT. This chain joins TRBV27 and TRBJ1-5; 8 bases are a match to TRBD1. Trimming at V came to 6 bases and at J to 0 bases, leaving 4 bases not matched to a gene. The CDR3 is 15 residues long. CDR1 is MNHEY, CDR2 SMNVEV, per germline (reference sequence).

The V gene is TRBV7-2, the J gene TRBJ2-1; D might be TRBD1 (6 bases). The CDR3 runs 15 residues. V was cut by 1 base and J by 11 bases, with 18 bases left in between. Germline-derived CDR1 and CDR2 are SGHTA and FQGNSA. The CDR3, as DNA: TGTGCCAGCAGCTTAGATTGGACAGCCCCCAGGCAGCAGTTCTTC. It translates to CASSLDWTAPRQQFF.

This chain uses TRBV6-5 with TRBJ1-6; tentative D call: TRBD1 (6 bases). Trimming cost V 0 bases and J 14 bases, with 11 bases left between them. Germline lookup yields CDR1 MNHEY and CDR2 SVGAGI. This CDR3 region has 13 residues. This CDR3 reads CASSYSRQAALHF. The CDR3 DNA reads as TGTGCCAGCAGTTACTCGAGACAGGCGGCCCTCCACTTT.

The chain employs TRBV3-1 (or the pseudogene TRBV3-2) and TRBJ1-1; possible D gene TRBD1, 6 bases. The CDR3 runs 14 residues. Germline loops: CDR1 LGHDT, CDR2 YNNKEL (reference sequence). With 4 bases removed from V and 1 base from J, the gap between germline ends came to 10 bases. The CDR3: CASSLQTGNTEAFF. The CDR3 DNA reads as TGTGCCAGCAGCCTGCAGACAGGGAACACTGAAGCTTTCTTT.

This clone was counted a few times. V gene TRBV7-8 combines with J gene TRBJ1-2; a possible D gene is TRBD1 (5 bases). Germline values: CDR1 SGHVS, CDR2 FQNEAQ. Deletions cut 2 bases from V and 4 bases from J, with 11 bases between. CDR3 length equals 14 residues. This chain's CDR3 is CASSLSQGGYGYTF. DNA of the CDR3: TGTGCCAGCAGCTTAAGTCAGGGAGGCTATGGCTACACCTTC.

About this clone: Additional DNA sequences in this sample encode the identical CDR3. The J gene is TRBJ1-1, the V gene TRBV5-1; tentatively, D is TRBD1 (5 bases). V lost 0 bases to trimming and J lost 1 base, with 7 bases between them. CDR3 size: 14 residues. Germline CDR1 reads SGHRS; CDR2 reads YFSETQ. In nucleotides, the CDR3 is TGCGCCAGCAGCTTGGGGAGGGGGAACACTGAAGCTTTCTTT. Its protein product is CASSLGRGNTEAFF. Full variable domain (missing parts from reference TRBV5-1 and TRBJ1-1): KAGVTQTPRYLIKTRGQQVTLSCSPISGHRSVSWYQQTPGQGLQFLFEYFSETQRNKGNFPGRFSGRQFSNSRSEMNVSTLELGDSALYLCASSLGRGNTEAFFGQGTRLTVV.

This sequence joins TRBV27 and TRBJ2-3, with D uncertain. Germline V gives CDR1 MNHEY, CDR2 SMNVEV (reference sequence). The CDR3 covers 15 residues. Trimming cost V 8 bases and J 0 bases, with 15 bases left between them. Written as DNA, the CDR3 is TGTGCCAGCCAAATACGAGCCACTAGCACAGATACGCAGTATTTT. Protein: CASQIRATSTDTQYF.

The genes are TRBV9 and TRBJ2-1; D is unclear. V was pared by 5 bases and J by 0 bases, with 15 bases between. The CDR3 spans 16 residues. Germline loops: CDR1 SGDLS, CDR2 YYNGEE. CDR3 sequence reads: CASSPTQYVSYNEQFF. CDR3 sequence (DNA): TGTGCCAGCAGTCCTACACAGTACGTCTCCTACAATGAGCAGTTCTTC.

The chain employs TRBV6-5 and TRBJ1-1, with TRBD1 matching 8 bases. Germline CDR1 is MNHEY and CDR2 is SVGAGI. The length of the CDR3 is 13 residues. The J segment lost 3 bases and the V segment lost 7 bases, leaving 4 bases of the junction unmatched. The CDR3 sequence is CASTRTGHTEAFF. The CDR3 DNA is TGTGCCAGCACCAGGACAGGGCACACTGAAGCTTTCTTT.

The V gene is TRBV10-2, the J gene TRBJ2-1, with 7 bases that match TRBD1. The germline gives CDR1 WSHSY, CDR2 SAAADI. V dropped 6 bases and J dropped 3; count of bases not matched to a gene: 2. There are 13 residues in the CDR3. Written as DNA, the CDR3 is TGCGCCAGCAGAGGACAGGTCTACAATGAGCAGTTCTTC. Translated: CASRGQVYNEQFF.

The chain recombines TRBV2 with TRBJ2-7; possible D gene TRBD2, 6 bases. The length of the CDR3 is 10 residues. The germline gives CDR1 SNHLY, CDR2 FYNNEI. V was clipped by 6 bases and J by 6 bases, with 6 bases between them. The CDR3 DNA is TGTGCCAGCAGCGGGGGCGAGCAGTACTTC. It codes for CASSGGEQYF.